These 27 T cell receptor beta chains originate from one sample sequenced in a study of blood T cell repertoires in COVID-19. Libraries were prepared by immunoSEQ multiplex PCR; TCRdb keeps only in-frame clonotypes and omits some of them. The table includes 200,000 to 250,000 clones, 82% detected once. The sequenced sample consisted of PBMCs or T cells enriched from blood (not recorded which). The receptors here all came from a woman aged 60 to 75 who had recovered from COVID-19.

The CDR3 nucleotides read TGTGCCAGCAGCCTAGACAGGGTTGTAAATGGCTACACCTTC. Translation: CASSLDRVVNGYTF. V is TRBV7-3 and J is TRBJ1-2; 7 bases fit TRBD1. The J segment lost 6 bases and the V segment lost 5 bases, leaving 9 bases of the junction unmatched. CDR1 is SGHTA and CDR2 is FQGTGA in the germline V gene. The CDR3 has 14 residues.

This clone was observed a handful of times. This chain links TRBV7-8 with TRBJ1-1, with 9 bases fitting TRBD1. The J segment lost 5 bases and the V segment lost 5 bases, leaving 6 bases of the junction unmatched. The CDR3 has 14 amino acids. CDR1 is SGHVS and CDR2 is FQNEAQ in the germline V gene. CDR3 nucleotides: TGTGCCAGCAGCGTACAGGGGGCGAGGACTGAAGCTTTCTTT. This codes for CASSVQGARTEAFF.

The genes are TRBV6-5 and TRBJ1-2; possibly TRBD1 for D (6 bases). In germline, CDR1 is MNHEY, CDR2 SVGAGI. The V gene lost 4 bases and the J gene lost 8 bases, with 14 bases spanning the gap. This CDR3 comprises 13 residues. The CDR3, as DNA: TGTGCCAGCAGTTTACAGGGTCCCTACGGCTACACCTTC. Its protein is CASSLQGPYGYTF.

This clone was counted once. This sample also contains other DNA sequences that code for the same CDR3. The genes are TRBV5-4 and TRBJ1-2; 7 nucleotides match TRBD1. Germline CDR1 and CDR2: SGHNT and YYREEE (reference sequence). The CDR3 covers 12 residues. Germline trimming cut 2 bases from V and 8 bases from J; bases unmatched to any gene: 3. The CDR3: CASSFTTGGYTF. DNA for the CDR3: TGTGCCAGCAGCTTCACGACAGGGGGCTACACCTTC.

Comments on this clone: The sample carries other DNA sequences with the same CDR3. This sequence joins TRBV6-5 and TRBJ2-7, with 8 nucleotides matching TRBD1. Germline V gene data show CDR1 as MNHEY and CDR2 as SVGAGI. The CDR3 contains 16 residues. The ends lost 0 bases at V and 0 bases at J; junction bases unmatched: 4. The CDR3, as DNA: TGTGCCAGCAGTTACTCCACGGGACAGGACTCCTACGAGCAGTACTTC. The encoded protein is CASSYSTGQDSYEQYF.

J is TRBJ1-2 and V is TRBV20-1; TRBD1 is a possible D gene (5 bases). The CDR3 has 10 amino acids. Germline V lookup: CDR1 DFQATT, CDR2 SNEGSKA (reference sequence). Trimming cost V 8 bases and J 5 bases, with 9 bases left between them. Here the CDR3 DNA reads TGCAGTCCACCAGGGTATGGCTACACCTTC. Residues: CSPPGYGYTF.

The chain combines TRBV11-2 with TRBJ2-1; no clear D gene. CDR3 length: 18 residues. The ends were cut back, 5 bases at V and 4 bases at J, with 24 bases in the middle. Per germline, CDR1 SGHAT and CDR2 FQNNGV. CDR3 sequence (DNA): TGTGCCAGCAGCCCGATTGGTGGGCGTATTCATTCGTACAATGAGCAGTTCTTC. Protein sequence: CASSPIGGRIHSYNEQFF.

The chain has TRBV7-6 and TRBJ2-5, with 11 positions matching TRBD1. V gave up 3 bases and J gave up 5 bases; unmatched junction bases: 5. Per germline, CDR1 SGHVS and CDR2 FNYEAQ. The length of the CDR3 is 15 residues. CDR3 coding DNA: TGTGCCAGCAGCTTGGACAGGGGGCTAGGTGAGACCCAGTACTTC. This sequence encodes CASSLDRGLGETQYF.

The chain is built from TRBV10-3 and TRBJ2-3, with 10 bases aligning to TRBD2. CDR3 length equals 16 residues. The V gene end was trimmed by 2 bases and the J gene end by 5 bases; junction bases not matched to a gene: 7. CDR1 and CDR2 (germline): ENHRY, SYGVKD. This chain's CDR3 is CAISEGPSGSKDTQYF. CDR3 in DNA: TGTGCCATCAGTGAGGGGCCTAGCGGGAGTAAAGATACGCAGTATTTT.

CDR3 in amino acids: CASSSRVGGGPGEQYF. The CDR3 DNA reads as TGTGCCAGCAGCTCCCGTGTCGGCGGGGGGCCGGGGGAGCAGTACTTC. This rearrangement joins TRBV7-2 to TRBJ2-7, with 8 bases matching TRBD2. Looked up from germline, CDR1 is SGHTA and CDR2 is FQGNSA. The J segment lost 7 bases and the V segment lost 4 bases, leaving 15 bases of the junction unmatched. The CDR3 is 16 amino acids.

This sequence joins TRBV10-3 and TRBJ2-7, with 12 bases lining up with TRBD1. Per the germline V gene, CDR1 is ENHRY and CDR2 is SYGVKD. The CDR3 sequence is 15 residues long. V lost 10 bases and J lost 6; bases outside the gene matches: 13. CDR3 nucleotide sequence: TGTGCCACATTACCGGGACAGGGGGCCCCTGGCGAGCAGTACTTC. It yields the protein CATLPGQGAPGEQYF.

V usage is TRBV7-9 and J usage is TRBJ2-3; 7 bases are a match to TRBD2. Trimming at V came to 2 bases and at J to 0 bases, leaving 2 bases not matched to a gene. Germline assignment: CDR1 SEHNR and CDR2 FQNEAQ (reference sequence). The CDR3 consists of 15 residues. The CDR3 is CASSLLAASTDTQYF. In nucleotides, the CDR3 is TGTGCCAGCAGCTTACTAGCGGCTAGCACAGATACGCAGTATTTT.

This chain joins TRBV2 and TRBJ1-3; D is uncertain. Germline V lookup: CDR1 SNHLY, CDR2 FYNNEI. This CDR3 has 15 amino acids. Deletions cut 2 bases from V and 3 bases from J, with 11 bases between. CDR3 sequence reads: CASSELRTNGNTIYF. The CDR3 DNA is TGTGCCAGCAGTGAACTTCGGACTAATGGAAACACCATATATTTT.

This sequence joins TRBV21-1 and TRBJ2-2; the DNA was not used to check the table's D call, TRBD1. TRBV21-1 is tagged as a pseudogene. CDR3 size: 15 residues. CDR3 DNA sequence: TGTGCCAGCCGCCGGACAGGGGAAGGGTCCGGGGAGCTGTTTTTT. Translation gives CASRRTGEGSGELFF.

The CDR3 region has the DNA TGTGCCAGCAGCTTGGATCTGGGACAACCGTCTGAGCAGTTCTTC. It yields the protein CASSLDLGQPSEQFF. The chain couples TRBV5-6 to TRBJ2-1; D may be TRBD1 (6 bases). CDR3 length equals 15 residues. V shed 0 bases and J shed 9 bases, with 16 bases lying between them. The germline V gene encodes CDR1 SGHDT and CDR2 YYEEEE.

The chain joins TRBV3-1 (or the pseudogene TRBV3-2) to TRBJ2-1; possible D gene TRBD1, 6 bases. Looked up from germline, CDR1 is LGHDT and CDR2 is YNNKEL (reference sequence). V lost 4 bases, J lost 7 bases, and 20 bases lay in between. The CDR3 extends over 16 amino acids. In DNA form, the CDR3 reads TGTGCCAGCAGCCGATCCAGGGGCACCGTGATGAATGAGCAGTTCTTC. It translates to CASSRSRGTVMNEQFF.

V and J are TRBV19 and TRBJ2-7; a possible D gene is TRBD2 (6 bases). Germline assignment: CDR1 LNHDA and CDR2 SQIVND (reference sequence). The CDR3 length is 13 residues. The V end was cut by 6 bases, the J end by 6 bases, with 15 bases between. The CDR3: CASSPFPGGEQYF. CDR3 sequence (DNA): TGTGCCAGTAGCCCCTTCCCCGGGGGCGAGCAGTACTTC.

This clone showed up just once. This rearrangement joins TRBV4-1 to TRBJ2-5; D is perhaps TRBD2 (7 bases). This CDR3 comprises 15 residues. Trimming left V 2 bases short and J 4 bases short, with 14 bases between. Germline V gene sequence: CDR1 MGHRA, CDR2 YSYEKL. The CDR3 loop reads CASSQKSGGRETQYF. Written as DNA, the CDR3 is TGCGCCAGCAGCCAAAAGTCGGGGGGCAGAGAGACCCAGTACTTC.

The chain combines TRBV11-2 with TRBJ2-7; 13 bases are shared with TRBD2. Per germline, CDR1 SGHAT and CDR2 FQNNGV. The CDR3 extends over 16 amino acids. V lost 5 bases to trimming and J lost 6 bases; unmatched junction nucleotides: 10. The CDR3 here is CASSGRTSGGAFEQYF. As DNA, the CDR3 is TGTGCCAGCAGCGGACGCACTAGCGGGGGGGCGTTCGAGCAGTACTTC.

Here the CDR3 DNA reads TGTGCCAGCAGCTTAGGGCAGAGCCGCGGGAGGGGAGAGCAGTTCTTC. Its protein product is CASSLGQSRGRGEQFF. The genes are TRBV7-2 and TRBJ2-1, with TRBD2 matching over 9 bases. The CDR3 runs 16 residues. Germline V CDR1 and CDR2: SGHTA, FQGNSA. J gave up 10 bases and V 1 base, and 11 bases lay outside the gene matches. Filled out from reference TRBV7-2 and TRBJ2-1, the complete variable domain reads GAGVSQSPSNKVTEKGKDVELRCDPISGHTALYWYRQSLGQGLEFLIYFQGNSAPDKSGLPSDRFSAERTGGSVSTLTIQRTQQEDSAVYLCASSLGQSRGRGEQFFGPGTRLTVL.

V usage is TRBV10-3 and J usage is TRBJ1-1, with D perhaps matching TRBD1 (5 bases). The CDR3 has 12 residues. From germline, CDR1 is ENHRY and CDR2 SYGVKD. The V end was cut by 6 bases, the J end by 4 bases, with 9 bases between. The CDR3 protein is CAIRGTATEAFF. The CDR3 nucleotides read TGTGCCATCAGGGGGACTGCCACTGAAGCTTTCTTT.

CDR3 coding DNA: TGCGCCAGCAGCCAAGAAACAGGGGGCTATGGCTACACCTTC. Translating gives CASSQETGGYGYTF. This chain joins TRBV4-1 and TRBJ1-2; 8 bases line up with TRBD1. CDR3 length: 14 amino acids. Germline V gene sequence: CDR1 MGHRA, CDR2 YSYEKL. The V gene end was trimmed by 0 bases and the J gene end by 4 bases; junction bases not matched to a gene: 1.

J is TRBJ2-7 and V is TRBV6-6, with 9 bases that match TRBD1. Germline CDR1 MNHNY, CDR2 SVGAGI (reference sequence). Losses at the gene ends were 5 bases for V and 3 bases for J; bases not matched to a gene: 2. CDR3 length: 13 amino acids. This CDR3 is CASSGTGNYEQYF. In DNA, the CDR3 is TGTGCCAGCAGTGGGACAGGGAACTACGAGCAGTACTTC.

The CDR3 spells CASSRGLAGGTSTDTQYF. CDR3 nucleotide sequence: TGTGCCAGCAGCCGGGGACTAGCGGGAGGGACTAGCACAGATACGCAGTATTTT. The rearrangement links TRBV4-2 to TRBJ2-3; 16 bases match TRBD2. The CDR3 contains 18 residues. Per the germline V gene, CDR1 is LGHNA and CDR2 is YNFKEQ. V gave up 4 bases and J gave up 0 bases; unmatched junction bases: 4.

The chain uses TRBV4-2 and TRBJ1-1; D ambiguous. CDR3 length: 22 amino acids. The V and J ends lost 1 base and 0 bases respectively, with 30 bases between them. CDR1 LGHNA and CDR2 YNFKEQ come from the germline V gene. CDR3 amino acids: CASSQGIGHIERSTRMNTEAFF. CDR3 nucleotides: TGTGCCAGCAGCCAAGGGATTGGTCACATAGAACGTTCAACGCGGATGAACACTGAAGCTTTCTTT.

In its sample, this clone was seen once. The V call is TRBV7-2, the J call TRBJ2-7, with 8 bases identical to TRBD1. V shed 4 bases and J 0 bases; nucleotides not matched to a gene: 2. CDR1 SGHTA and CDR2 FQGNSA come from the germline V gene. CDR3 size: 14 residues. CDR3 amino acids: CASSSTGGSYEQYF. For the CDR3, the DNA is TGTGCCAGCAGCTCAACAGGGGGCTCCTACGAGCAGTACTTC.

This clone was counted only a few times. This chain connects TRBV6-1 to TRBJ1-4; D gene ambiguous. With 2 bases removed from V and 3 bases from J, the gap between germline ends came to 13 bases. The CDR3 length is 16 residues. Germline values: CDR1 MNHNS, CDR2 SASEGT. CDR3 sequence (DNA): TGTGCCAGCAGTGAAACCTTGCCGTCGGCTAATGAAAAACTGTTTTTT. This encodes CASSETLPSANEKLFF.